This entry lists 8 T cell receptor beta chains sequenced from one sample in a study of STAT3 mutations in large granular lymphocyte leukemia. General observations from the study: Every T-cell large granular lymphocyte leukemia patient had at least one immunodominant TCR beta clonotype.

Their target antigens are unknown. Using immunoSEQ multiplex PCR, the repertoire was profiled, and TCRdb retains in-frame clones only, with some absent. The data hold 13,000 or so clones, with around 90% observed a single time. What was sequenced was PBMCs. These receptors all come from a human donor with T large granular lymphocyte leukemia. Some clones in this sample may be carry-over from other donors' samples.

The J gene is TRBJ2-5, the V gene TRBV6-5; D possibly uses TRBD1 or TRBD2 (5 bases each). The CDR3 length is 15 residues. Germline V gene data show CDR1 as MNHEY and CDR2 as SVGAGI. Deletions cut 5 bases from V and 4 bases from J, with 17 bases between. The CDR3 loop reads CASSISGTPGETQYF. Written as DNA, the CDR3 is TGTGCCAGCAGTATATCCGGGACCCCCGGAGAGACCCAGTACTTC.

This chain connects TRBV7-2 to TRBJ2-7; 10 positions agree with TRBD1. V shed 5 bases, J shed 7 bases, and the junction held 11 bases outside the gene matches. Germline CDR1 is SGHTA and CDR2 is FQGNSA. This CDR3 is 15 amino acids long. CDR3 loop: CASSRWDRGTQEQYF. The CDR3 region has the DNA TGTGCCAGCAGCCGGTGGGACAGGGGCACGCAAGAGCAGTACTTC.

The chain couples TRBV5-1 to TRBJ1-1; the D gene is possibly TRBD1 (5 bases). Germline-derived CDR1 and CDR2 are SGHRS and YFSETQ. The V gene lost 4 bases and the J gene lost 0 bases, with 16 bases spanning the gap. The CDR3 length is 16 residues. The CDR3: CASSREPGRLNTEAFF. The CDR3 DNA sequence: TGCGCCAGCAGCAGAGAGCCGGGACGGTTGAACACTGAAGCTTTCTTT.

The chain combines TRBV5-8 with TRBJ2-1; D unresolved. Trimming removed 4 bases from V and 13 bases from J, with 3 bases in between. Germline V gene sequence: CDR1 SGHTS, CDR2 YDEGEE. This CDR3 comprises 8 residues. CDR3 nucleotides: TGTGCCAGCAGCCTTCAGTTCTTC. This gives the protein CASSLQFF.

The rearrangement joins TRBV28 to TRBJ2-7; TRBD1 matches 10 bases. The CDR3 runs 12 residues. Germline V lookup: CDR1 MDHEN, CDR2 SYDVKM. With 5 bases clipped from V and 7 bases from J, the junction kept 2 bases outside the gene matches. In nucleotides, the CDR3 is TGTGCCAGCAGTAGGGGACAGGGGGAGCAGTACGTC. Its translation is CASSRGQGEQYV.

The chain couples TRBV5-8 to TRBJ2-3, with TRBD2 matching 8 bases. Per the germline V gene, CDR1 is SGHTS and CDR2 is YDEGEE. The CDR3 runs 14 residues. After removal of 4 bases from V and 1 base from J, the junction contained 2 bases not matched to a gene. The CDR3 reads CASSPGRGTDTQYF. Written as DNA, the CDR3 is TGTGCCAGCAGCCCCGGGAGGGGCACAGATACGCAGTATTTT.

This rearrangement joins TRBV5-6 to TRBJ1-1; unclear D gene. This CDR3 comprises 13 residues. V was trimmed by 5 bases and J by 3 bases, leaving 11 bases between them. CDR1 is SGHDT, CDR2 YYEEEE, per germline. This CDR3 is CASSPDIYTEAFF. In DNA, the CDR3 is TGTGCCAGCAGTCCCGACATCTACACTGAAGCTTTCTTT.

This chain links TRBV5-4 with TRBJ2-3; D could derive from TRBD1 or TRBD2 (5 bases each). The CDR3 is 14 residues long. Trimming took off 4 bases at V and 1 base at J, with 10 bases between the two ends. The germline V gene encodes CDR1 SGHNT and CDR2 YYREEE (reference sequence). DNA for the CDR3: TGTGCCAGCAGCCGGGACGGAGGCACAGATACGCAGTATTTT. Amino acid sequence: CASSRDGGTDTQYF. Complete variable domain (other parts from reference TRBV5-4 and TRBJ2-3): ETGVTQSPTHLIKTRGQQVTLRCSSQSGHNTVSWYQQALGQGPQFIFQYYREEENGRGNFPPRFSGLQFPNYSSELNVNALELDDSALYLCASSRDGGTDTQYFGPGTRLTVL.